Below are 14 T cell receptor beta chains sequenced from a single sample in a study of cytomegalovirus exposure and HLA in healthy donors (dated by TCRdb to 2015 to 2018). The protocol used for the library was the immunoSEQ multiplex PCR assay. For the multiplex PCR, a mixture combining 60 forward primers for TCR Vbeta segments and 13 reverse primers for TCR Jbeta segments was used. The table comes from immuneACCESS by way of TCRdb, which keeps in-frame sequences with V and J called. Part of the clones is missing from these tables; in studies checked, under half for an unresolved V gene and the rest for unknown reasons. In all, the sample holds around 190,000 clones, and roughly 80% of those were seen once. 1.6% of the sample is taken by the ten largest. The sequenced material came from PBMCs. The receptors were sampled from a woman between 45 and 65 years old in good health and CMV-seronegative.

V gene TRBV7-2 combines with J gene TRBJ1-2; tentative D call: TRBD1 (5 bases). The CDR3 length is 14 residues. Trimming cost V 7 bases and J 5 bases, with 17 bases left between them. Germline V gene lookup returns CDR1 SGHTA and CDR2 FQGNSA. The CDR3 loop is CASTPLGGIYGYTF. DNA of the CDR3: TGTGCCAGCACCCCCTTGGGGGGAATATATGGCTACACCTTC.

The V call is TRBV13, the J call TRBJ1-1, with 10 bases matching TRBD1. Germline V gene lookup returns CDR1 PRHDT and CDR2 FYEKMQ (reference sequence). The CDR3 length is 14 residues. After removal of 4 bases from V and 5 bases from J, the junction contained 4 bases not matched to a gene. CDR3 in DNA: TGTGCCAGCAGCTCGGGGGACAGGGGTACTGAAGCTTTCTTT. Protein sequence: CASSSGDRGTEAFF.

DNA of the CDR3: TGTGCCAGCAGCTTAGGCGGGACGAACACTGAAGCTTTCTTT. Its translation: CASSLGGTNTEAFF. This chain joins TRBV7-9 and TRBJ1-1; maybe TRBD1 (5 bases). Germline values: CDR1 SEHNR, CDR2 FQNEAQ (reference sequence). The V end lost 1 base, the J end lost 1 base, and 7 bases lay between the germline ends. The CDR3 has 14 amino acids.

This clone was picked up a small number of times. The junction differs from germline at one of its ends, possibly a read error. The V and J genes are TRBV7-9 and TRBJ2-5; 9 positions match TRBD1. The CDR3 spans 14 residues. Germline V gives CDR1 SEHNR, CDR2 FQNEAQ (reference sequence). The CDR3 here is CSSSLGTGSETQYF. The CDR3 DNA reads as TGTTCCAGCAGCTTGGGGACAGGGTCAGAGACCCAGTACTTC.

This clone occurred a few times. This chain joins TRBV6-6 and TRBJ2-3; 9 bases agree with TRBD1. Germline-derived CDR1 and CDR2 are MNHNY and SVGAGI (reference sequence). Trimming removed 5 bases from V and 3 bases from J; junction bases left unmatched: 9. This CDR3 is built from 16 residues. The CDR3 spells CASSTAGTGSTDTQYF. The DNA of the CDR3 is TGTGCCAGCAGTACCGCCGGGACAGGGTCGACAGATACGCAGTATTTT.

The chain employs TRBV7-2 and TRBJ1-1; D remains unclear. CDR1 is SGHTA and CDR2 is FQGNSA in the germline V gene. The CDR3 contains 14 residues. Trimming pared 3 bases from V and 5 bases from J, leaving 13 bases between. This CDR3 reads CASSFLGRKTEAFF. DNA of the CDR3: TGTGCCAGCAGCTTTTTGGGCAGGAAGACTGAAGCTTTCTTT. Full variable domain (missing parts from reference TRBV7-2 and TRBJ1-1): GAGVSQSPSNKVTEKGKDVELRCDPISGHTALYWYRQSLGQGLEFLIYFQGNSAPDKSGLPSDRFSAERTGGSVSTLTIQRTQQEDSAVYLCASSFLGRKTEAFFGQGTRLTVV.

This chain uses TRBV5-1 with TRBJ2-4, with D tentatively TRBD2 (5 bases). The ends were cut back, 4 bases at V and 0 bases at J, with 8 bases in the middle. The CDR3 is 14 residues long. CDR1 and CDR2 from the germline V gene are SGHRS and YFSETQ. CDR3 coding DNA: TGCGCCAGCAGCCCCGGGGTAGCCAAAAACATTCAGTACTTC. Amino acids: CASSPGVAKNIQYF.

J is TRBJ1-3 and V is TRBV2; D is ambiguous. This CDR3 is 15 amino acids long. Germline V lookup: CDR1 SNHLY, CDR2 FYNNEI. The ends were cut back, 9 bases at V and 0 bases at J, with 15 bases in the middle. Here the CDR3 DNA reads TGTGCCAGTGGGAGTACTCAGTACTCTGGAAACACCATATATTTT. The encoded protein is CASGSTQYSGNTIYF.

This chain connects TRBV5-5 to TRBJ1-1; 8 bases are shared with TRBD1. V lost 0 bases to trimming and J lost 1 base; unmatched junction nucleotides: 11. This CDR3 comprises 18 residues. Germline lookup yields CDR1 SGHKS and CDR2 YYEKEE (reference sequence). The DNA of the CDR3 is TGTGCCAGCAGCTTGGTAATCGGCCAGGGGGCTCGGAACACTGAAGCTTTCTTT. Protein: CASSLVIGQGARNTEAFF. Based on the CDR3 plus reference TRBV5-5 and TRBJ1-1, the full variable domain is DAGVTQSPTHLIKTRGQQVTLRCSPISGHKSVSWYQQVLGQGPQFIFQYYEKEERGRGNFPDRFSARQFPNYSSELNVNALLLGDSALYLCASSLVIGQGARNTEAFFGQGTRLTVV.

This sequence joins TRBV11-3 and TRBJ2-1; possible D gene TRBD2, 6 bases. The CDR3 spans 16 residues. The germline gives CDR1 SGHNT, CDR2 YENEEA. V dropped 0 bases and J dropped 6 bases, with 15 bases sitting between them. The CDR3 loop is CASSLDMTGAANEQFF. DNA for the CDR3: TGTGCCAGCAGCTTAGATATGACGGGAGCGGCCAATGAGCAGTTCTTC.

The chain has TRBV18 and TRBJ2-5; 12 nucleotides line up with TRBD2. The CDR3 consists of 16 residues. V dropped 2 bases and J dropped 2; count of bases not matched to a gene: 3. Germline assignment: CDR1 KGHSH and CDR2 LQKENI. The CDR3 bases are TGTGCCAGCTCACCATCCGGGACTAGCGGGCAAGAGACCCAGTACTTC. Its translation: CASSPSGTSGQETQYF.

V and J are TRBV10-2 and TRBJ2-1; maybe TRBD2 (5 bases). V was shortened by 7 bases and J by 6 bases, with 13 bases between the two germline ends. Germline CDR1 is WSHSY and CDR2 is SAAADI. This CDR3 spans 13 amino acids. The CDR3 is CASNYYRGNEQFF. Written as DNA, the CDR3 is TGCGCCAGCAATTACTACCGGGGCAATGAGCAGTTCTTC.

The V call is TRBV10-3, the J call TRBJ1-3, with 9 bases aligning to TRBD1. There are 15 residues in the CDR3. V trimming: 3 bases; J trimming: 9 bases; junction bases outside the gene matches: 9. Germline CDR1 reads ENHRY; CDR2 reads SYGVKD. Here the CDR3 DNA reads TGTGCCATCAGTGAACCGGGACAGGGCCAAGCCACCATATATTTT. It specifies CAISEPGQGQATIYF.

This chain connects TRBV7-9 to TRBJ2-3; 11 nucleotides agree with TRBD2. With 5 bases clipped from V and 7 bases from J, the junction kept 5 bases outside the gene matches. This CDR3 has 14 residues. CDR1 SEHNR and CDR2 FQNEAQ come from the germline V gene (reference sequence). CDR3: CASSPGTSGHTQYF. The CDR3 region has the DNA TGTGCCAGCAGCCCCGGGACTAGCGGCCATACGCAGTATTTT.